This entry features one TCR beta chain sequence. This table comes from immunoSEQ multiplex PCR, and its TCRdb copy is limited to in-frame clones, with some not included. The table shows 69,000 or so clones, with roughly 92% occurring only once. The source of the sample is a study of T cell changes during pregnancy in multiple sclerosis. Germline CDR1 is SEHNR and CDR2 is FQNEAQ (reference sequence). CDR3 length: 16 amino acids. The ends were cut back, 8 bases at V and 0 bases at J, with 14 bases in the middle. The gene calls are TRBV7-9 and TRBJ2-6; D may be TRBD2 (7 bases). The specimen comprised peripheral blood, sampled in the third trimester of pregnancy. The receptor was derived from a female donor in good health, enrolled as a control in a pregnancy study. CDR3 in amino acids: CASGGGLASGANVLTF. The CDR3 nucleotides are TGTGCCAGCGGGGGGGGCCTAGCCTCTGGGGCCAACGTCCTGACTTTC.